This section outlines one T cell receptor beta chain sequence together with its context. Sequenced by immunoSEQ multiplex PCR; TCRdb stores in-frame clones only, minus some. This sample yields over 65,000 clones, of which around 94% are seen a single time; about 0.61% belongs to the top ten. This record comes from a study of T cell changes during pregnancy in multiple sclerosis. J gave up 7 bases and V 5 bases, and 7 bases lay outside the gene matches. Germline V gene lookup returns CDR1 SGHVS and CDR2 FQNEAQ. The CDR3 runs 14 residues. V is TRBV7-8 and J is TRBJ2-3; 9 bases are shared with TRBD2. The sequencing here drew on peripheral blood, taken in the third trimester of pregnancy. The TCR sequence derives from a female donor with multiple sclerosis, enrolled in a pregnancy study. DNA for the CDR3: TGTGCCAGCAGCCCCGTCGGGACTAGCAATACGCAGTATTTT. Its translation: CASSPVGTSNTQYF. Together with reference TRBV7-8 and TRBJ2-3, the CDR3 gives the full variable domain: GAGVSQSPRYKVAKRGQDVALRCDPISGHVSLFWYQQALGQGPEFLTYFQNEAQLDKSGLPSDRFFAERPEGSVSTLKIQRTQQEDSAVYLCASSPVGTSNTQYFGPGTRLTVL.